This T cell receptor (beta chain) was sequenced during a study of molecular identifiers for immune sequencing clone quantification. The sample holds many counts of this clonotype. Trimming at V came to 0 bases and at J to 7 bases, leaving 2 bases not matched to a gene. Germline-derived CDR1 and CDR2 are SGHDN and FVKESK. CDR3 length equals 13 residues. Library preparation followed earlier protocols using designated TCR primers. In TCRdb, the PCR reads were re-called with MiXCR into one record per CDR3 protein. The data hold about 300,000 distinct CDR3 sequences, with 20% to 25% observed a single time.

This TCR came from a human donor in good health. Some libraries in this study had Jurkat cell RNA spiked in. The sample comprised naive CD8+ T cells from blood, with Jurkat cell RNA spiked in. Subset of the sample: FACS-sorted CD8+CD4-CCR7+CD45RA+ naive T cells. The chain carries TRBV14 and TRBJ1-1; TRBD1 aligns across 7 bases. Written as DNA, the CDR3 is TGTGCCAGCAGCCAAGAAAGGGACAGTGAAGCTTTCTTT. As protein: CASSQERDSEAFF.